This note documents a single T cell receptor beta chain sequence. This sequence may be a read error, since a much larger clone differs from it by one base. This entry comes from a study of blood T cells in healthy people across ages. The length of the CDR3 is 13 residues. Germline V gene lookup returns CDR1 LGHNA and CDR2 YSLEER. With 0 bases removed from V and 5 bases from J, the gap between germline ends came to 8 bases. Next came a second PCR, run for about 7 to 12 cycles, which used a sample-barcoded 5' primer along with a J-beta primer mix. TCRdb re-derived calls from the 5' RACE reads in MiXCR, one entry per CDR3 protein. The sample lists 1 million to 1.2 million distinct CDR3 sequences, under 40% occurring once.

This sequence was found in a man aged 18 to 35 in good health. The chain combines TRBV4-3 with TRBJ2-7, with no clear D. The sequenced sample consisted of blood. In DNA form, the CDR3 reads TGCGCCAGCAGCCAAGAGAGAAGAGACGAGCAGTACTTC. It is translated as CASSQERRDEQYF.